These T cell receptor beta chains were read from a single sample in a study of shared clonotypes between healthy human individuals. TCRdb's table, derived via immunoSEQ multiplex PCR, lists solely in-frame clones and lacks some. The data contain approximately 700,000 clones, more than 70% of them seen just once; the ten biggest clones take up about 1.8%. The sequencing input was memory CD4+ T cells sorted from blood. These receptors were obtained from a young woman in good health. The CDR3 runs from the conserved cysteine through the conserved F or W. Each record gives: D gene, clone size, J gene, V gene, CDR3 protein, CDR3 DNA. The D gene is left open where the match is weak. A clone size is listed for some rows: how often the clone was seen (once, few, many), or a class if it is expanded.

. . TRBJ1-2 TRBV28 CASSPGKGFGWGGYTF TGTGCCAGCAGTCCGGGGAAAGGGTTTGGGTGGGGTGGCTACACCTTC
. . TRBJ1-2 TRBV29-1 CSANRVVQGYTF TGCAGCGCCAACAGGGTCGTACAGGGCTACACCTTC
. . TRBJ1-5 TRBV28 CAISDRLNQPQHF TGTGCGATCTCTGACAGGCTGAATCAGCCCCAGCATTTT
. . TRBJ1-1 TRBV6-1 CASSGGHPRGTEAFF TGTGCCAGCAGTGGGGGACACCCAAGGGGCACTGAAGCTTTCTTT
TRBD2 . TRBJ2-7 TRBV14 CASSQGPSGRHSDEQYF TGTGCCAGCAGCCAAGGGCCCAGCGGGAGGCACTCGGACGAGCAGTACTTC
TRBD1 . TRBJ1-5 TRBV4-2 CASSAGQGAGQPQHF TGTGCCAGCAGCGCAGGACAGGGGGCAGGACAGCCCCAGCATTTT
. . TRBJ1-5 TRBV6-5 CASSLRGHQPQHF TGTGCCAGCAGTTTGCGGGGGCATCAGCCCCAGCATTTT
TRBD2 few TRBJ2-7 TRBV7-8 CASSARGLAGSSSYEQYF TGTGCCAGCAGCGCTAGGGGACTAGCGGGATCTAGCTCCTACGAGCAGTACTTC
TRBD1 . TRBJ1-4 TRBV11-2 CASSRDRGNEKLFF TGTGCCAGCAGCCGGGACAGGGGAAATGAAAAACTGTTTTTT
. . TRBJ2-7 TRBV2 CASSRDPYEQYF TGTGCCAGCAGTAGGGACCCCTACGAGCAGTACTTC
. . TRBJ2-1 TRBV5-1 CASSLEGLNEQFF TGCGCCAGCAGCTTGGAAGGGCTCAATGAGCAGTTCTTC
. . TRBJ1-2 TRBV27 CASSLDPRYGYTF TGTGCCAGCAGTTTAGACCCCCGTTATGGCTACACCTTC
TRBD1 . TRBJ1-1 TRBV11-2 CASRGTGVGNTEAFF TGTGCCAGCAGAGGGACAGGGGTCGGGAACACTGAAGCTTTCTTT
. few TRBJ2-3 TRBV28 CASRTGGEGDTQYF TGTGCCAGCAGGACAGGCGGCGAGGGAGATACGCAGTATTTT
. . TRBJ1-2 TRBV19 CASSIDNYGYTF TGTGCCAGTAGTATAGATAACTATGGCTACACCTTC
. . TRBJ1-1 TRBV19 CASSINGNTEAFF TGTGCCAGTAGTATTAACGGAAACACTGAAGCTTTCTTT
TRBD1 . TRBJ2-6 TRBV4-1 CASSWTGRRPGANVLTF TGCGCCAGCAGCTGGACAGGGAGGAGGCCTGGGGCCAACGTCCTGACTTTC